These 8 T cell receptor beta chains were all obtained from the same sample, sequenced in a study of T cells in Graves' hyperthyroidism and ophthalmopathy. The TCR beta CDR3 regions underwent amplification using RNA transcripts as the source. The TCR CDR3 was amplified in a first-round RT-PCR using the HTBI primer set. TCRdb ran MiXCR on the multiplex PCR reads and lists one entry per CDR3 protein. The sample lists a few hundred thousand distinct CDR3 sequences, under 15% seen once, with around a third in the top ten. The sample comprised blood. The receptors stem from a young woman with Graves' hyperthyroidism.

In this sample, this clonotype turned up a few times. The rearrangement links TRBV5-5 to TRBJ2-7; D might be TRBD2 (5 bases). V gave up 0 bases and J gave up 6 bases, with 13 bases separating them. The CDR3 contains 14 residues. Germline lookup yields CDR1 SGHKS and CDR2 YYEKEE (reference sequence). DNA of the CDR3: TGTGCCAGCAGCTTGGTTCTGGGAGACCGCGAGCAGTACTTC. This translates into CASSLVLGDREQYF.

This clonotype was seen at least ten times. The chain carries TRBV2 and TRBJ2-5; 9 bases agree with TRBD1. With 8 bases clipped from V and 1 base from J, the junction kept 8 bases outside the gene matches. Germline lookup yields CDR1 SNHLY and CDR2 FYNNEI. The CDR3 has 15 amino acids. The CDR3 loop reads CASGWGQGPQETQYF. CDR3 nucleotides: TGTGCCAGCGGATGGGGACAGGGACCCCAAGAGACCCAGTACTTC.

This clonotype was counted only a few times. The chain combines TRBV27 with TRBJ1-5, with a tentative D call TRBD1 (6 bases). The CDR3 contains 15 residues. CDR1 and CDR2 from the germline V gene are MNHEY and SMNVEV (reference sequence). Deletions cut 9 bases from V and 2 bases from J, with 17 bases between. The CDR3 region is CASRPGGPGNQPQHF. As DNA, the CDR3 is TGTGCCAGTCGTCCTGGGGGGCCGGGCAATCAGCCCCAGCATTTT.

The V gene is TRBV20-1, the J gene TRBJ2-1; tentatively, D is TRBD1 (6 bases). V was pared by 6 bases and J by 4 bases, with 19 bases between. The CDR3 is 15 amino acids. The germline V gene has CDR1 DFQATT and CDR2 SNEGSKA (reference sequence). The CDR3 region is CSAKNQGNSYNEQFF. The DNA of the CDR3 is TGCAGTGCGAAGAACCAGGGGAATAGTTACAATGAGCAGTTCTTC.

The chain links TRBV29-1 to TRBJ2-5, with 7 bases aligning to TRBD2. Germline CDR1 SQVTM, CDR2 ANQGSEA. CDR3 length: 12 residues. V shed 8 bases, J shed 3 bases, and the junction held 6 bases outside the gene matches. The DNA of the CDR3 is TGCAGCACCTCTAGCGGAGAAGAGACCCAGTACTTC. Translation gives CSTSSGEETQYF.

V and J are TRBV20-1 and TRBJ2-1; D remains ambiguous. This CDR3 is built from 13 residues. In germline, CDR1 is DFQATT, CDR2 SNEGSKA (reference sequence). Trimming removed 3 bases from V and 2 bases from J, with 8 bases in between. The CDR3 DNA follows: TGCAGTGCTAGCGAAACGGCCTACAATGAGCAGTTCTTC. Translated: CSASETAYNEQFF.

The chain has TRBV6-1 and TRBJ2-7; no reliable D call. The V end lost 2 bases, the J end lost 2 bases, and 7 bases lay between the germline ends. CDR3 length equals 13 residues. The germline V gene encodes CDR1 MNHNS and CDR2 SASEGT. The CDR3, as DNA: TGTGCCAGCAGTGAACAGCGCCCCTACGAGCAGTACTTC. This gives the protein CASSEQRPYEQYF.

This clonotype came up many times. This chain uses TRBV3-1 with TRBJ2-1; 8 nucleotides line up with TRBD2. J gave up 8 bases and V 0 bases, and 12 bases lay outside the gene matches. CDR3 size: 17 residues. The germline gives CDR1 LGHDT, CDR2 YNNKEL (reference sequence). CDR3 nucleotides: TGTGCCAGCAGCCAAGATCCGAGCGGGAGCCCCCGCGATGAGCAGTTCTTC. It yields the protein CASSQDPSGSPRDEQFF.